Detailed here is one T cell receptor beta chain. Its antigen is currently unknown. Per germline, CDR1 LNHDA and CDR2 SQIVND (reference sequence). V dropped 4 bases and J dropped 8; count of bases not matched to a gene: 11. This CDR3 region has 15 residues. This specimen belongs to a study of T cell repertoires in ileal Crohn's disease. In the study overall: Patients had a median roughly 8-year disease duration, and less than 40% were active smokers.

Clones were sequenced by immunoSEQ multiplex PCR, and TCRdb holds only the in-frame ones, with some missing. The top ten hold around 4.4% of the sample, which has several thousand clones, under 85% seen once. Patients were adults with ileal or ileocolonic Crohn's disease needing resection. General observations from the study: Compared with non-smokers, active smokers at surgery showed more clonal expansions. Endoscopic recurrence occurred in every patient whose clonality exceeded 26.8%.

This TCR was sampled from an adult with Crohn's disease. Sequencing input: ileal tissue. The genes are TRBV19 and TRBJ1-2; 9 positions agree with TRBD1. CDR3 sequence: CASSTWGQGFSGYTF. CDR3 coding DNA: TGTGCCAGTAGTACCTGGGGACAGGGCTTTTCGGGCTACACCTTC.